This TCR beta chain was observed in a study of T cells in Graves' hyperthyroidism and ophthalmopathy. Whole-study findings and limits: Before onset, by a median of around 6.4 months, the model predicted ophthalmopathy. Ophthalmopathy and stable hyperthyroidism were told apart by a 13 V-J model. The blood repertoire included most of the expanded thyroid clonotypes above 0.001.

Germline V lookup: CDR1 MNHEY, CDR2 SMNVEV (reference sequence). The V end lost 9 bases, the J end lost 5 bases, and 20 bases lay between the germline ends. The CDR3 loop spans 15 amino acids. TCR beta CDR3 regions were amplified from RNA transcripts. HTBI primers drove first-round RT-PCR of the TCR CDR3. TCRdb reprocessed the multiplex PCR reads with MiXCR, giving one entry per CDR3 protein. The profile shows 610,000 or so distinct CDR3 sequences, about half of them singletons. Those patients with uncontrolled infection, other autoimmune disease, pregnancy or lactation were excluded. On this clonotype itself: Antigen: not known.

The TCR originated in a woman under 30 with Graves' hyperthyroidism. The sequenced sample consisted of peripheral blood or thyroid tissue (not recorded which). V usage is TRBV27 and J usage is TRBJ1-5; a weak D match, TRBD1 (6 bases). The CDR3 loop is CASRGGGGYHQPQHF. CDR3 nucleotides: TGTGCCAGTAGGGGGGGAGGGGGTTATCATCAGCCCCAGCATTTT.